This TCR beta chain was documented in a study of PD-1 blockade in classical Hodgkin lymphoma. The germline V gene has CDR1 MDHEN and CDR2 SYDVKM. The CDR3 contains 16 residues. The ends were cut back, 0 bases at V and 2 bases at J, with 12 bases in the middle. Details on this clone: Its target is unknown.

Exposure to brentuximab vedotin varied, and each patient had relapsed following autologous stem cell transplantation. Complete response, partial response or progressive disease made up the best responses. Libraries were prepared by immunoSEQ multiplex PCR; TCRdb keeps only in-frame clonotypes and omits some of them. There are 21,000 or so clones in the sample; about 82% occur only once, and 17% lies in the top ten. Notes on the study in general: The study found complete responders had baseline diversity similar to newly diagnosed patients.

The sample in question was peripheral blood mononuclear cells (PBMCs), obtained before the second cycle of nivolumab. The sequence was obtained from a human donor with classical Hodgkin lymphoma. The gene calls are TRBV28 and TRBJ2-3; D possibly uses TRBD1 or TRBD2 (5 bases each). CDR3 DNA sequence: TGTGCCAGCAGTTTATGGGCTAGTGGGACCACAGATACGCAGTATTTT. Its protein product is CASSLWASGTTDTQYF.